Shown below are 25 T cell receptor beta chains from a single sample sequenced in a study of PD-1 blockade in classical Hodgkin lymphoma. Relapse after autologous stem cell transplantation occurred in every patient, and brentuximab vedotin exposure varied. Repertoires were generated with immunoSEQ multiplex PCR, while TCRdb's copy carries only in-frame clones and drops some. The sample lists approximately 50,000 clones, 88% occurring once. The specimen comprised peripheral blood mononuclear cells (PBMCs), sampled before the second cycle of nivolumab. These receptors all stem from a human donor with classical Hodgkin lymphoma.

The V and J genes are TRBV13 and TRBJ2-3; weak D call: TRBD1 (6 bases). The CDR3 covers 15 residues. The germline V gene has CDR1 PRHDT and CDR2 FYEKMQ (reference sequence). Trimming pared 2 bases from V and 5 bases from J, leaving 14 bases between. CDR3 nucleotides: TGTGCCAGCAGCTTAAATCTGGGGGCGAGAGATACGCAGTATTTT. The encoded protein is CASSLNLGARDTQYF.

This clone has only one observation. The chain has TRBV7-9 and TRBJ1-5; a possible D gene is TRBD1 (5 bases). V was shortened by 3 bases and J by 4 bases, with 7 bases between the two germline ends. The germline CDR1 and CDR2 sequences are SEHNR and FQNEAQ (reference sequence). CDR3 size: 13 residues. The CDR3 loop is CASSFDRNQPQHF. CDR3 nucleotide sequence: TGTGCCAGCAGCTTCGACAGAAATCAGCCCCAGCATTTT.

This clone has a handful of counts. The J gene is TRBJ2-5, the V gene TRBV5-6; 7 positions match TRBD1. This CDR3 has 17 amino acids. The junction had 12 bases not matched to a gene; V was cut back by 4 bases and J by 0 bases. Per germline, CDR1 SGHDT and CDR2 YYEEEE. For the CDR3, the DNA is TGTGCCAGCAGCCTTCGAAAGACAGGGACCTACCAAGAGACCCAGTACTTC. Translating it yields CASSLRKTGTYQETQYF.

V is TRBV28 and J is TRBJ2-5; 7 nucleotides match TRBD1. This CDR3 spans 15 amino acids. CDR1 and CDR2 from the germline V gene are MDHEN and SYDVKM. V trimming: 6 bases; J trimming: 4 bases; junction bases outside the gene matches: 11. This CDR3 reads CASRRRPGQTETQYF. The DNA of the CDR3 is TGTGCCAGCAGGCGTCGACCGGGACAGACAGAGACCCAGTACTTC.

CDR3 DNA sequence: TGCGCCAGCAATCAAAGGAGCGGGGGATCGACCGGGGAGCTGTTTTTT. It yields the protein CASNQRSGGSTGELFF. V is TRBV10-2 and J is TRBJ2-2, with TRBD2 identical over 8 bases. Germline CDR1 WSHSY, CDR2 SAAADI. V shed 7 bases, J shed 5 bases, and the junction held 12 bases outside the gene matches. The CDR3 runs 16 residues.

V and J are TRBV28 and TRBJ1-2; 9 bases fit TRBD1. The V gene end was trimmed by 6 bases and the J gene end by 4 bases; junction bases not matched to a gene: 9. Germline V gene data show CDR1 as MDHEN and CDR2 as SYDVKM. This CDR3 is 15 amino acids long. The DNA of the CDR3 is TGTGCCAGCAGGCCCGCCGGGACAGGGATCTATGGCTACACCTTC. Protein: CASRPAGTGIYGYTF.

The rearrangement joins TRBV5-4 to TRBJ2-1; 12 nucleotides line up with TRBD2. J was trimmed by 2 bases and V by 3 bases; bases with no gene match: 9. CDR1 and CDR2 from the germline V gene are SGHNT and YYREEE (reference sequence). CDR3 length: 18 amino acids. The CDR3 sequence is CASSSPLSSGGAYNEQFF. For the CDR3, the DNA is TGTGCCAGCAGCTCCCCATTGTCTAGCGGGGGGGCCTACAATGAGCAGTTCTTC.

The rearrangement links TRBV7-9 to TRBJ2-7, with 8 bases fitting TRBD1. Germline V lookup: CDR1 SEHNR, CDR2 FQNEAQ (reference sequence). This CDR3 comprises 14 residues. Trimming at V came to 6 bases and at J to 0 bases, leaving 4 bases not matched to a gene. The CDR3 protein is CASRPTGGSYEQYF. For the CDR3, the DNA is TGTGCCAGCAGACCCACAGGGGGCTCCTACGAGCAGTACTTC.

The CDR3 protein is CASSYGTSNEQYF. The CDR3, as DNA: TGTGCCAGCAGTTACGGGACTAGCAACGAGCAGTACTTC. The gene calls are TRBV2 and TRBJ2-7; TRBD2 matches at 9 bases. Germline-derived CDR1 and CDR2 are SNHLY and FYNNEI. The CDR3 is 13 residues long. J lost 5 bases, V lost 5 bases, and 4 bases had no gene match.

The CDR3 DNA reads TGTGCCAGCAGGACAGGGAACACTGAAGCTTTCTTT. Its translation: CASRTGNTEAFF. The chain employs TRBV5-4 and TRBJ1-1, with a possible D match to TRBD1 (6 bases). Germline V CDR1 and CDR2: SGHNT, YYREEE (reference sequence). Deletions cut 5 bases from V and 1 base from J, with 6 bases between. The CDR3 runs 12 residues.

J is TRBJ2-3 and V is TRBV4-1; D remains unclear. CDR3 length equals 15 residues. The germline CDR1 and CDR2 sequences are MGHRA and YSYEKL. Trimming took 3 bases from V and 6 from J, leaving 16 bases between them. CDR3 residues: CASSHTHSVGDTQYF. The CDR3 DNA sequence: TGCGCCAGCAGCCACACCCACTCCGTTGGGGATACGCAGTATTTT.

In its sample, this clone was seen a few times. This chain connects TRBV21-1 to TRBJ1-1. TRBV21-1 is listed as a pseudogene. The CDR3 is 14 residues long. The CDR3 here is CASNEPTGNTEAFF. Written as DNA, the CDR3 is TGTGCCAGCAACGAACCCACGGGGAACACTGAAGCTTTCTTT.

The chain links TRBV7-9 to TRBJ1-2; tentatively, D is TRBD1 (6 bases). The germline V gene has CDR1 SEHNR and CDR2 FQNEAQ (reference sequence). CDR3 length: 16 residues. Trimming took off 5 bases at V and 4 bases at J, with 20 bases between the two ends. CDR3 residues: CASSPDGGGGGYGYTF. As DNA, the CDR3 is TGTGCCAGCAGCCCCGACGGGGGGGGCGGTGGCTATGGCTACACCTTC.

The rearrangement uses TRBV5-1 and TRBJ2-1, with D perhaps matching TRBD1 (5 bases). Trimming shortened V by 0 bases and J by 10 bases, and 17 bases separated the two germline ends. The CDR3 sequence is 15 residues long. Germline V gene lookup returns CDR1 SGHRS and CDR2 YFSETQ. This chain's CDR3 is CASSLGGQGLWEQFF. For the CDR3, the DNA is TGCGCCAGCAGCTTGGGCGGTCAGGGATTATGGGAGCAGTTCTTC.

The V and J genes are TRBV4-1 and TRBJ2-7; 8 nucleotides align to TRBD1. The CDR3 extends over 15 amino acids. Germline CDR1 is MGHRA and CDR2 is YSYEKL. The ends lost 2 bases at V and 3 bases at J; junction bases unmatched: 6. The CDR3: CASSQQTGEGYEQYF. The CDR3 DNA is TGCGCCAGCAGCCAACAGACAGGGGAAGGCTACGAGCAGTACTTC.

The chain couples TRBV7-9 to TRBJ2-7, with 9 bases matching TRBD1. Germline CDR1 SEHNR, CDR2 FQNEAQ (reference sequence). The CDR3 loop spans 16 amino acids. Trimming cost V 4 bases and J 1 base; bases outside gene matches: 8. CDR3 protein: CASSSTGGRGSYEQYF. The CDR3 nucleotides are TGTGCCAGCAGCTCAACAGGGGGCCGGGGTTCCTACGAGCAGTACTTC.

The V call is TRBV5-1, the J call TRBJ2-1, with 11 bases fitting TRBD2. Germline V CDR1 and CDR2: SGHRS, YFSETQ. Unmatched junction bases numbered 1, after V lost 6 bases and J lost 2 bases. CDR3 length equals 14 residues. The CDR3 nucleotides are TGCGCCAGCAATAGCGGGGGGGCCTACAATGAGCAGTTCTTC. This gives the protein CASNSGGAYNEQFF.

The chain is built from TRBV6-1 and TRBJ1-4; D might be TRBD1 (6 bases). V lost 8 bases, J lost 7 bases, and 14 bases lay in between. The CDR3 consists of 13 residues. Germline-derived CDR1 and CDR2 are MNHNS and SASEGT. CDR3 residues: CASPRDNGEKLFF. The CDR3 nucleotides read TGTGCCAGCCCCCGGGACAATGGTGAAAAACTGTTTTTT.

The CDR3 nucleotides are TGTGCCAGCAGGACACAGGGGGCCGGCACAGATACGCAGTATTTT. Translated, it gives CASRTQGAGTDTQYF. The genes are TRBV28 and TRBJ2-3; 9 bases fit TRBD1. Trimming took 6 bases from V and 1 from J; bases not matched to a gene: 5. This CDR3 contains 15 residues. CDR1 and CDR2 from the germline V gene are MDHEN and SYDVKM.

The chain combines TRBV6-6 with TRBJ2-1, with 10 bases fitting TRBD2. Looked up from germline, CDR1 is MNHNY and CDR2 is SVGAGI (reference sequence). CDR3 size: 16 residues. V lost 2 bases, J lost 4 bases, and 5 bases stayed unmatched. The DNA of the CDR3 is TGTGCCAGCAGTTACAGCCTACTAGCGGGGTACAATGAGCAGTTCTTC. Its translation is CASSYSLLAGYNEQFF.

This sequence joins TRBV15 and TRBJ1-5, with D possibly being TRBD1 (5 bases). V lost 5 bases and J 5 bases, leaving 10 bases between the germline ends. CDR1 LNHNV and CDR2 YYDKDF come from the germline V gene (reference sequence). The CDR3 loop spans 13 amino acids. For the CDR3, the DNA is TGTGCCACCAGCCCGGGGGGTTATCAGCCCCAGCATTTT. Protein: CATSPGGYQPQHF.

This chain uses TRBV10-3 with TRBJ1-2; D gene ambiguous. This CDR3 region has 14 residues. Trimming shortened V by 0 bases and J by 5 bases, and 10 bases separated the two germline ends. CDR1 is ENHRY, CDR2 SYGVKD, per germline. CDR3 DNA sequence: TGTGCCATCAGTGAGTCGACCGGCAGGTATGGCTACACCTTC. This gives the protein CAISESTGRYGYTF.

The chain has TRBV12-2 and TRBJ2-2. TRBV12-2 corresponds to a pseudogene. CDR3 length equals 15 residues. CDR3 sequence reads: CASRLVVRGTGELFF. DNA of the CDR3: TGTGCAAGTCGCTTAGTAGTGAGGGGTACCGGGGAGCTGTTTTTT.

The chain combines TRBV4-2 with TRBJ2-3; D perhaps matches TRBD2 (7 bases). Germline assignment: CDR1 LGHNA and CDR2 YNFKEQ. V shed 0 bases and J shed 5 bases, with 15 bases lying between them. The CDR3 loop spans 16 amino acids. The CDR3 reads CASSQDGTGRGDTQYF. For the CDR3, the DNA is TGTGCCAGCAGCCAAGATGGAACAGGGAGGGGAGATACGCAGTATTTT.

The chain combines TRBV5-5 with TRBJ2-7, with D unresolved. The V end was cut by 0 bases, the J end by 3 bases, with 7 bases between. Looked up from germline, CDR1 is SGHKS and CDR2 is YYEKEE (reference sequence). The CDR3 is 13 amino acids. The CDR3 DNA reads as TGTGCCAGCAGCTTGGACAGAATCTACGAGCAGTACTTC. This encodes CASSLDRIYEQYF.